This T cell receptor (beta chain) was recovered during a study of CD8+CD57+ T cells in acquired aplastic anemia. About the study: Yields of DNA that came from sorted CD4+ and CD8+ cells averaged roughly 3.2 ug. Study-wide results and caveats: Patients and controls shared twenty-nine CD8+ CDR3 sequences.

Details on this clonotype: Its antigen remains unknown.

TCR beta VDJ and CDR3 profiles were obtained from a genomic DNA template. TCRdb reprocessed the reads via MiXCR and lists one record per CDR3 protein. The data contain around 230,000 distinct CDR3 sequences, over 55% of them singletons. Germline V lookup: CDR1 SGHTA, CDR2 FQGNSA. V lost 7 bases, J lost 4 bases, and 13 bases lay in between. This CDR3 contains 14 residues. The receptor was isolated from a human donor in good health. The gene calls are TRBV7-2 and TRBJ2-2; D gene unclear. Sequenced: sorted CD4+, CD8+, or CD8+CD57+ T cells (not recorded which) from PBMCs. CDR3 in DNA: TGTGCCAGCACTAACCTCTGGCCCACCGGGGAGCTGTTTTTT. It codes for CASTNLWPTGELFF.